Listed below are T cell receptor beta chains from one sample, sequenced in a study of cytomegalovirus exposure and HLA in healthy donors. Libraries were prepared by immunoSEQ multiplex PCR; TCRdb keeps only in-frame clonotypes and omits some of them. The table shows roughly 45,000 clones, with 45% to 60% occurring only once. The sequenced sample was PBMCs. The receptors shown here come from a man in his 60s in good health and CMV-seronegative. CDR3s include the opening cysteine and the closing phenylalanine or tryptophan. Each record gives: clone size, D gene, V gene, J gene, CDR3 protein, CDR3 DNA. A D gene is named only where the DNA matches it firmly. Clone size is not always given. Where it is, it says once, few, many or a class for expanded clones.

.	TRBD1	TRBV2	TRBJ2-7	CASTPPEGQGAWEYF	TGTGCCAGCACCCCGCCTGAGGGACAGGGGGCGTGGGAGTACTTC
.	.	TRBV7-2	TRBJ1-1	CASSPWGSETEAFF	TGTGCCAGCAGCCCCTGGGGCTCAGAGACTGAAGCTTTCTTT
.	TRBD2	TRBV30	TRBJ2-1	CAWSAGTRRFF	TGTGCCTGGAGTGCCGGGACTAGACGGTTCTTC
.	TRBD1	TRBV28	TRBJ1-4	CASSPGQGDEKLFF	TGTGCCAGCAGTCCGGGACAGGGCGATGAAAAACTGTTTTTT
.	.	TRBV6-4	TRBJ2-3	CASRGGDRRSTDTQYF	TGTGCCAGCAGAGGGGGGGACAGGCGAAGCACAGATACGCAGTATTTT
few	.	TRBV5-4	TRBJ1-3	CASSIGQRYGNTIYF	TGTGCCAGCAGCATAGGACAGCGATATGGAAACACCATATATTTT
.	TRBD2	TRBV27	TRBJ2-1	CASSFSGSAEQFF	TGTGCCAGCAGTTTTAGCGGGAGCGCTGAGCAGTTCTTC
.	TRBD1	TRBV7-2	TRBJ1-1	CASSLRGGTGELNTEAFF	TGTGCCAGCAGCTTAAGGGGCGGGACAGGCGAGTTGAACACTGAAGCTTTCTTT
.	.	TRBV30	TRBJ1-2	CAWTILGGGTGYTF	TGTGCCTGGACTATCCTCGGCGGGGGCACGGGCTACACCTTC
few	.	TRBV19	TRBJ1-2	CASSPQGNYGYTF	TGTGCCAGTAGTCCCCAGGGGAACTATGGCTACACCTTC
few	TRBD1	TRBV14	TRBJ2-7	CASSLTGVSYEQYF	TGTGCCAGCAGCCTCACAGGGGTCTCCTACGAGCAGTACTTC
.	.	TRBV4-3	TRBJ2-1	CASSQGPYGDSYNEQFF	TGCGCCAGCAGCCAAGGGCCCTACGGGGACTCCTACAATGAGCAGTTCTTC
.	TRBD2	TRBV5-1	TRBJ2-1	CASRASGTSYNEQFF	TGCGCCAGCAGAGCTAGCGGGACATCCTACAATGAGCAGTTCTTC
.	TRBD1	TRBV7-9	TRBJ1-1	CASSLVHRDSYTEAFF	TGTGCCAGCAGCTTAGTTCATCGGGACAGTTACACTGAAGCTTTCTTT
.	TRBD1	TRBV10-3	TRBJ2-3	CAISGGQLDTQYF	TGTGCCATCAGTGGGGGACAGTTAGATACGCAGTATTTT
.	TRBD1	TRBV5-1	TRBJ2-5	CASSSLGSRTGQETQYF	TGCGCCAGCAGCTCCTTAGGTTCCCGGACAGGACAAGAGACCCAGTACTTC
.	.	TRBV5-3	TRBJ1-2	CARSLCREMGYGYTF	TGTGCCAGAAGCTTGTGCAGGGAAATGGGCTATGGCTACACCTTC
once	TRBD2	TRBV7-8	TRBJ2-5	CASNKGLAGEGTQYF	TGTGCCAGCAACAAGGGTCTAGCGGGAGAGGGGACCCAGTACTTC
few	.	TRBV7-9	TRBJ2-1	CASSPRDRSYNEQFF	TGTGCCAGCAGCCCGCGGGATAGATCCTACAATGAGCAGTTCTTC
medium-sized	.	TRBV29-1	TRBJ1-4	CSVSWRGGEKLFF	TGCAGCGTTTCCTGGCGGGGAGGTGAAAAACTGTTTTTT
.	.	TRBV5-1	TRBJ2-3	CASSSGTPFKQYF	TGCGCCAGCAGCTCCGGGACTCCCTTCAAGCAGTATTTT
.	TRBD1	TRBV2	TRBJ1-1	CASRRSYRDRGSTEAFF	TGTGCCAGCAGACGAAGCTACCGGGACAGGGGCTCCACTGAAGCTTTCTTT